Shown below are 19 T cell receptor beta chains from a single sample sequenced in a study of blood T cell repertoires in COVID-19. TCRdb keeps only in-frame clones here, not all; method: immunoSEQ multiplex PCR. The data contain 250,000 to 350,000 clones, around nine tenths of them singletons. The specimen was PBMCs or T cells enriched from blood (not recorded which). Receptors were obtained from a woman in her thirties or forties who had recovered from COVID-19.

The chain recombines TRBV28 with TRBJ1-5; D gene ambiguous. The germline gives CDR1 MDHEN, CDR2 SYDVKM. The CDR3 extends over 14 amino acids. V lost 2 bases and J 5 bases, leaving 10 bases between the germline ends. CDR3 region: CASSLVFGDQPQHF. DNA for the CDR3: TGTGCCAGCAGTTTAGTTTTCGGAGATCAGCCCCAGCATTTT.

The rearrangement uses TRBV4-1 and TRBJ2-1, with D possibly matching TRBD1 (6 bases). The CDR3 has 13 residues. Germline CDR1 MGHRA, CDR2 YSYEKL. Between the trimmed V and J ends, which lost 6 bases and 5 bases, there was a span of 11 bases. The CDR3 loop reads CASRGNRDNEQFF. CDR3 sequence (DNA): TGCGCCAGCAGGGGAAACAGGGACAATGAGCAGTTCTTC.

The chain combines TRBV28 with TRBJ1-1, with 9 bases fitting TRBD1. V shed 7 bases, J shed 1 base, and the junction held 7 bases outside the gene matches. Germline assignment: CDR1 MDHEN and CDR2 SYDVKM. The CDR3 extends over 15 amino acids. CDR3 coding DNA: TGTGCCAGCAAAGAACAGGGGGCTGGGAACACTGAAGCTTTCTTT. As protein: CASKEQGAGNTEAFF. The complete variable domain, with remaining parts taken from reference TRBV28 and TRBJ1-1, reads DVKVTQSSRYLVKRTGEKVFLECVQDMDHENMFWYRQDPGLGLRLIYFSYDVKMKEKGDIPEGYSVSREKKERFSLILESASTNQTSMYLCASKEQGAGNTEAFFGQGTRLTVV.

CDR3 in amino acids: CASSLNRESIRTEAFF. CDR3 DNA: TGTGCCAGCAGTTTAAACAGGGAATCTATTCGGACTGAAGCTTTCTTT. V gene TRBV27 combines with J gene TRBJ1-1, with a weak D call TRBD1 (6 bases). Trimming removed 2 bases at V and 5 bases at J, with 18 bases between. Germline V CDR1 and CDR2: MNHEY, SMNVEV (reference sequence). This CDR3 comprises 16 residues.

This clone was found once. The chain links TRBV11-2 to TRBJ2-7; 7 nucleotides agree with TRBD2. V shed 0 bases, J shed 4 bases, and the junction held 9 bases outside the gene matches. CDR3 length: 16 amino acids. The germline V gene encodes CDR1 SGHAT and CDR2 FQNNGV. The CDR3 reads CASSLDGVAGFYEQYF. CDR3 nucleotide sequence: TGTGCCAGCAGCTTAGATGGGGTAGCGGGCTTTTACGAGCAGTACTTC. Looking up the rest from reference TRBV11-2 and TRBJ2-7 gives the full variable domain: EAGVAQSPRYKIIEKRQSVAFWCNPISGHATLYWYQQILGQGPKLLIQFQNNGVVDDSQLPKDRFSAERLKGVDSTLKIQPAKLEDSAVYLCASSLDGVAGFYEQYFGPGTRLTVT.

This chain uses TRBV7-2 with TRBJ1-1; D ambiguous. Per germline, CDR1 SGHTA and CDR2 FQGNSA. With 5 bases removed from V and 1 base from J, the gap between germline ends came to 14 bases. This CDR3 is built from 15 residues. CDR3 nucleotide sequence: TGTGCCAGCAGCCCTTCTATCAACCCGAACACTGAAGCTTTCTTT. Residues: CASSPSINPNTEAFF.

The V gene is TRBV6-6, the J gene TRBJ2-1; TRBD2 agrees at 11 bases. Trimming cost V 7 bases and J 4 bases; bases outside gene matches: 6. The CDR3 spans 15 residues. Germline loops: CDR1 MNHNY, CDR2 SVGAGI (reference sequence). The CDR3 region has the DNA TGTGCCAGCACTCCCGGGACTAGCGGATACAATGAGCAGTTCTTC. Translating gives CASTPGTSGYNEQFF.

This clone has a handful of counts. The chain carries TRBV28 and TRBJ2-4; possible D gene TRBD2, 6 bases. The CDR3 contains 15 residues. V lost 5 bases and J 4 bases, leaving 15 bases between the germline ends. Looked up from germline, CDR1 is MDHEN and CDR2 is SYDVKM. The CDR3 region has the DNA TGTGCCAGCAGTCCGACCGGGACTGCGAAAAACATTCAGTACTTC. Its translation is CASSPTGTAKNIQYF.

This chain uses TRBV7-9 with TRBJ2-7; 7 bases align to TRBD1. From germline, CDR1 is SEHNR and CDR2 FQNEAQ (reference sequence). V shed 2 bases, J shed 0 bases, and the junction held 13 bases outside the gene matches. CDR3 size: 18 residues. The CDR3 DNA sequence: TGTGCCAGCAGCTTACCGGGACAGCCACGGGGTCTCTCCTACGAGCAGTACTTC. Protein: CASSLPGQPRGLSYEQYF.

The chain is built from TRBV27 and TRBJ2-1, with 9 bases fitting TRBD1. J lost 4 bases, V lost 2 bases, and 6 bases had no gene match. Germline lookup yields CDR1 MNHEY and CDR2 SMNVEV (reference sequence). The CDR3 consists of 16 residues. The CDR3 reads CASSLPDRGGYNEQFF. For the CDR3, the DNA is TGTGCCAGCAGTTTACCGGACAGGGGAGGTTACAATGAGCAGTTCTTC.

This clone occurred once. The rearrangement links TRBV7-2 to TRBJ1-3; D is ambiguous. This CDR3 has 16 amino acids. Per germline, CDR1 SGHTA and CDR2 FQGNSA. Trimming removed 1 base at V and 11 bases at J, with 21 bases between. The CDR3 nucleotides read TGTGCCAGCAGCTTAGGTACCGGGGTGTCCGGAGGGCCCATATATTTT. It specifies CASSLGTGVSGGPIYF.

V usage is TRBV27 and J usage is TRBJ2-7, with D uncertain. There are 8 residues in the CDR3. The germline V and J ends were trimmed by 7 bases and 9 bases, with 4 bases remaining between them. Germline-derived CDR1 and CDR2 are MNHEY and SMNVEV (reference sequence). This CDR3 reads CASNMQYF. The CDR3 coding sequence is TGTGCCAGCAATATGCAGTACTTC.

This chain links TRBV29-1 with TRBJ2-2; 9 bases map to TRBD2. Looked up from germline, CDR1 is SQVTM and CDR2 is ANQGSEA. With V trimmed by 6 bases and J by 4 bases, 15 bases remained unmatched. This CDR3 comprises 17 residues. The CDR3 protein is CSVESSGRGGGTGELFF. DNA of the CDR3: TGCAGCGTCGAGAGTAGCGGGAGAGGGGGGGGCACCGGGGAGCTGTTTTTT.

The DNA for the CDR3 is TGTGCCAGCAGCGAAGGTGGGGGCGAGGATCAGCCCCAGCATTTT. Its protein is CASSEGGGEDQPQHF. The J gene is TRBJ1-5, the V gene TRBV28; D may be TRBD1 (6 bases). Germline CDR1 reads MDHEN; CDR2 reads SYDVKM. V shed 6 bases and J shed 5 bases, with 17 bases lying between them. The CDR3 length is 15 residues.

This clone has just a few counts. This chain joins TRBV7-8 and TRBJ1-6; a weak D match, TRBD1 (6 bases). Germline V gives CDR1 SGHVS, CDR2 FQNEAQ. The V end lost 7 bases, the J end lost 5 bases, and 15 bases lay between the germline ends. CDR3 length: 15 amino acids. Written as DNA, the CDR3 is TGTGCCAGCACCAAGGGGGGGACCAATAATTCACCCCTCCACTTT. It is translated as CASTKGGTNNSPLHF.

V is TRBV15 and J is TRBJ2-7, with D maybe TRBD2 (5 bases). The V end lost 0 bases, the J end lost 0 bases, and 9 bases lay between the germline ends. CDR1 and CDR2 (germline): LNHNV, YYDKDF (reference sequence). The CDR3 consists of 15 residues. CDR3 loop: CATSREDGDSYEQYF. In nucleotides, the CDR3 is TGTGCCACCAGCAGAGAAGACGGGGACTCCTACGAGCAGTACTTC.

The rearrangement uses TRBV7-2 and TRBJ1-1; possibly TRBD1 for D (5 bases). The germline gives CDR1 SGHTA, CDR2 FQGNSA. Deletions cut 5 bases from V and 0 bases from J, with 10 bases between. This CDR3 is 14 amino acids long. The CDR3 region has the DNA TGTGCCAGCAGCCCCCGACAGCTGAACACTGAAGCTTTCTTT. Amino acid sequence: CASSPRQLNTEAFF. The full variable domain, with the rest looked up from reference TRBV7-2 and TRBJ1-1, is GAGVSQSPSNKVTEKGKDVELRCDPISGHTALYWYRQSLGQGLEFLIYFQGNSAPDKSGLPSDRFSAERTGGSVSTLTIQRTQQEDSAVYLCASSPRQLNTEAFFGQGTRLTVV.

This clone was seen once. The V call is TRBV4-1, the J call TRBJ2-1; D perhaps matches TRBD2 (6 bases). Germline values: CDR1 MGHRA, CDR2 YSYEKL. This CDR3 spans 16 amino acids. Trimming removed 1 base at V and 2 bases at J, with 12 bases between. CDR3: CASSQGPGTAYNEQFF. The CDR3 DNA follows: TGCGCCAGCAGCCAAGGACCCGGGACTGCCTACAATGAGCAGTTCTTC.

This chain joins TRBV19 and TRBJ2-3; 10 nucleotides match TRBD2. Germline lookup yields CDR1 LNHDA and CDR2 SQIVND (reference sequence). The V and J ends lost 5 bases and 0 bases, in that order; junction bases with no gene match: 2. CDR3 length: 15 amino acids. Written as DNA, the CDR3 is TGTGCCAGTAGTTTACTAGCGGGAAGCACAGATACGCAGTATTTT. Its translation: CASSLLAGSTDTQYF. Combining the CDR3 with reference TRBV19 and TRBJ2-3 gives the whole variable domain DGGITQSPKYLFRKEGQNVTLSCEQNLNHDAMYWYRQDPGQGLRLIYYSQIVNDFQKGDIAEGYSVSREKKESFPLTVTSAQKNPTAFYLCASSLLAGSTDTQYFGPGTRLTVL.